These 8 T cell receptor beta chains share one sample of origin, sequenced in a study of graft-versus-host responses after intestinal transplantation. Responders that carried the CFSE label, approximately 200,000 of them, were plated with approximately 200,000 irradiated, violet-dye-labeled stimulator cells. TCRdb keeps only in-frame clones here, not all; method: immunoSEQ multiplex PCR. The sample has about 12,000 clones, about 30% seen once. The input for sequencing was alloreactive CD8+ T cells from a mixed lymphocyte reaction culture, taken before intestinal transplant. The subset here: CFSE-low proliferating T cells sorted from approximately 6-day pre-transplant mixed lymphocyte reaction (GvH or HvG direction). These receptors all stem from a human patient who received an intestinal transplant.

By frequency in the sample, this clone is medium-sized (0.01 to 0.1%). V is TRBV5-1 and J is TRBJ1-4, with D perhaps TRBD1 (5 bases). V lost 4 bases and J 0 bases, leaving 13 bases between the germline ends. The CDR3 is 16 residues long. In germline, CDR1 is SGHRS, CDR2 YFSETQ. CDR3 in amino acids: CASSLQGTTTNEKLFF. DNA of the CDR3: TGCGCCAGCAGCCTGCAAGGGACCACAACTAATGAAAAACTGTTTTTT.

The table lists this clone with a few counts. The V call is TRBV9, the J call TRBJ1-1; D is unresolved. This CDR3 spans 15 amino acids. Deletions cut 1 base from V and 1 base from J, with 11 bases between. Germline CDR1 reads SGDLS; CDR2 reads YYNGEE. The CDR3 loop reads CASSVWATWNTEAFF. CDR3 coding DNA: TGTGCCAGCAGCGTATGGGCTACATGGAACACTGAAGCTTTCTTT.

CDR3 nucleotide sequence: TGTGCCAGCAGTCCACGGGTTTCAACCTACGAGCAGTACTTC. Protein sequence: CASSPRVSTYEQYF. This chain links TRBV21-1 with TRBJ2-7; the table assigns TRBD2, which was not confirmed against the DNA. TRBV21-1 is a listed pseudogene. This CDR3 has 14 residues.

CDR3 amino acids: CASSQGGGWPEAFF. The DNA for the CDR3 is TGTGCCAGCAGCCAAGGGGGGGGGTGGCCTGAAGCTTTCTTT. The chain carries TRBV4-2 and TRBJ1-1; possibly TRBD1 for D (5 bases). Trimming took off 1 base at V and 6 bases at J, with 12 bases between the two ends. The CDR3 is 14 amino acids. CDR1 is LGHNA and CDR2 is YNFKEQ in the germline V gene.

The J gene is TRBJ2-7, the V gene TRBV4-2; D is undetermined. V dropped 1 base and J dropped 0 bases, with 7 bases sitting between them. The CDR3 is made up of 14 amino acids. CDR1 is LGHNA and CDR2 is YNFKEQ in the germline V gene. The CDR3 spells CASSQVLSSYEQYF. As DNA, the CDR3 is TGTGCCAGCAGCCAAGTCTTAAGCTCCTACGAGCAGTACTTC.

The V call is TRBV28, the J call TRBJ2-3; D perhaps matches TRBD2 (5 bases). Per germline, CDR1 MDHEN and CDR2 SYDVKM. Trimming removed 3 bases at V and 0 bases at J, with 22 bases between. The CDR3 loop spans 19 amino acids. The CDR3 loop is CASSFASTYPITSTDTQYF. CDR3 coding DNA: TGTGCCAGCAGTTTTGCTAGCACATACCCGATCACTAGCACAGATACGCAGTATTTT.

The chain has TRBV27 and TRBJ2-7; either TRBD1 or TRBD2 may supply D (5 bases each). CDR3 size: 13 residues. Germline V gene sequence: CDR1 MNHEY, CDR2 SMNVEV (reference sequence). The ends were cut back, 6 bases at V and 2 bases at J, with 11 bases in the middle. The CDR3 loop is CASSWDPAYEQYF. The DNA for the CDR3 is TGTGCCAGCAGCTGGGACCCAGCCTACGAGCAGTACTTC.

This clone came up a few times. This chain uses TRBV7-8 with TRBJ2-7; a possible D gene is TRBD1 (6 bases). Per the germline V gene, CDR1 is SGHVS and CDR2 is FQNEAQ. V was clipped by 2 bases and J by 3 bases, with 14 bases between them. The CDR3 is 15 residues long. For the CDR3, the DNA is TGTGCCAGCAGCTTAATACAGGGTTCTGTCTACGAGCAGTACTTC. Amino acids: CASSLIQGSVYEQYF.